This TCR beta chain was documented in a study of regulatory T cells in long-lasting Graves disease. Whole-study results and caveats: It is possible that accuracy was reduced by the small size of the sample.

Sequencing libraries for TCR beta were prepared with iRepertoire HTBI primers and Arm-PCR of CDR3 regions. TCRdb re-derived calls from the multiplex PCR reads in MiXCR, one entry per CDR3 protein. The table records 400,000 to 450,000 distinct CDR3 sequences, more than 12% of them present only once. Time point denoted: newly diagnosed GD, antithyroid drugs for less than 3 months. RNA isolated from PBMCs was used to make the TCR library. There are many counts of this clonotype. Its matching antigen is unknown. Trimming took 0 bases from V and 6 from J; bases not matched to a gene: 7. Germline assignment: CDR1 KGHDR and CDR2 SFDVKD. The CDR3 runs to 16 residues. This sample was also put to use in a study of T cells in Graves' hyperthyroidism and ophthalmopathy. As that report states: Graves' hyperthyroidism was deemed stable given no ophthalmopathy progression within 18 months. Median prediction lead before ophthalmopathy onset was 6 to 8 months with the model.

The chain carries TRBV24-1 and TRBJ2-7; 10 bases are shared with TRBD1. This receptor was obtained from a woman aged 25-40 years with Graves disease. The sequences come from peripheral blood mononuclear cells (PBMCs), collected at new diagnosis, from a patient treated with antithyroid drugs. The CDR3 DNA reads as TGTGCCACCAGTGATTTGCCGGGACAGGGGTTGAGCGAGCAGTACTTC. Amino acids: CATSDLPGQGLSEQYF.